This T cell receptor beta chain was found in a study of response to subunit inactivated influenza vaccine. Study outcomes and limitations: It was the authors' suggestion that each seasonal influenza vaccination recruits few new T cells.

This clonotype was detected a few times. Its cognate antigen is unknown. The V gene's germline CDR1 is DFQATT and CDR2 SNEGSKA (reference sequence). Trimming pared 0 bases from V and 3 bases from J, leaving 15 bases between. This CDR3 spans 16 amino acids. TCRdb called the RT-PCR reads again in MiXCR, with one record for every CDR3 protein. In the table there are just over 300,000 distinct CDR3 sequences, about a fifth of which are singletons. The chain is built from TRBV20-1 and TRBJ1-5; tentative D call: TRBD1 (6 bases). The sequence was collected from a man between 50 and 75 years old who received an inactivated influenza vaccine. The specimen was PBMCs from blood, collected 21 months after vaccination. CDR3: CSAREGGGAVNQPQHF. As DNA, the CDR3 is TGCAGTGCTAGAGAGGGTGGGGGGGCAGTCAATCAGCCCCAGCATTTT.